Shown below are 18 T cell receptor beta chains from a single sample sequenced in a study of regulatory T cells in long-lasting Graves disease. Time point noted: newly diagnosed GD, antithyroid drugs for less than 3 months. Construction of the TCR library relied on RNA isolated from PBMCs. Building of the TCR beta libraries involved iRepertoire HTBI primers and Arm-PCR of CDR3 regions. In TCRdb, the multiplex PCR reads were re-called with MiXCR into one record per CDR3 protein. The repertoire has approximately 350,000 distinct CDR3 sequences, 10% to 15% of them found once; the top ten carry about 19%. These data were also reused for a study on T cells in Graves' hyperthyroidism and ophthalmopathy.

The source material was peripheral blood mononuclear cells (PBMCs), sampled at new diagnosis, from a patient treated with antithyroid drugs. The receptors come from a young woman with Graves disease.

This clonotype was counted many times. The chain links TRBV6-1 to TRBJ1-6; D may be TRBD1 (5 bases). Germline V gives CDR1 MNHNS, CDR2 SASEGT. V was trimmed by 7 bases and J by 7 bases, leaving 17 bases between them. The CDR3 runs to 15 residues. In DNA form, the CDR3 reads TGTGCCAGCACTCCAAGGGGCCAGATGAATTCACCCCTCCACTTT. Translating gives CASTPRGQMNSPLHF.

The count of this clonotype is one. This rearrangement joins TRBV4-2 to TRBJ2-3; TRBD1 agrees at 7 bases. The end of the DNA fits TRBJ2-1 better, so the J call may be wrong. The CDR3 totals 15 residues. Germline V gene lookup returns CDR1 LGHNA and CDR2 YNFKEQ. The CDR3 DNA follows: TGTGCCAGCAGCCAAGCGACAGGGAAAGGGGATGAGCAGTTCTTC. Protein sequence: CASSQATGKGDEQFF.

The sample holds many counts of this clonotype. J is TRBJ2-1 and V is TRBV2, with 9 nucleotides matching TRBD1. The V gene end was trimmed by 9 bases and the J gene end by 7 bases; junction bases not matched to a gene: 10. This CDR3 region has 14 residues. The germline V gene has CDR1 SNHLY and CDR2 FYNNEI. The CDR3 region is CASGGGQGGNEQFF. DNA of the CDR3: TGTGCCAGTGGGGGGGGACAGGGAGGAAATGAGCAGTTCTTC.

This clonotype has a count of ten or more. The CDR3, as DNA: TGTGCCATCAGTGATAGGGAGAGGAATGAAAAACTGTTTTTT. Translated, it gives CAISDRERNEKLFF. V gene TRBV10-3 combines with J gene TRBJ1-4; D is unresolved. Germline CDR1 and CDR2: ENHRY and SYGVKD. The CDR3 has 14 amino acids. Trimming removed 3 bases from V and 5 bases from J, with 10 bases in between.

This clonotype was counted at least ten times. The V gene is TRBV20-1, the J gene TRBJ2-5; D is ambiguous. Germline V gives CDR1 DFQATT, CDR2 SNEGSKA (reference sequence). V was trimmed by 6 bases and J by 5 bases, leaving 16 bases between them. CDR3 length equals 13 residues. CDR3 sequence: CSALPPSSETQYF. CDR3 in DNA: TGCAGTGCCCTCCCCCCAAGTAGTGAGACCCAGTACTTC.

This clonotype has only a few counts. The rearrangement links TRBV7-3 to TRBJ2-1; the match to TRBD2 covers 9 bases. J gave up 6 bases and V 5 bases, and 14 bases lay outside the gene matches. This CDR3 is built from 17 residues. Germline lookup yields CDR1 SGHTA and CDR2 FQGTGA. The CDR3 bases are TGTGCCAGCAGCCAGGGGAGCGGGGGGCGCCGGGGCAATGAGCAGTTCTTC. This encodes CASSQGSGGRRGNEQFF.

Notes on this clonotype: Being one base from a much bigger clone, this may be a read error. The V and J genes are TRBV6-5 and TRBJ2-1; a weak D match, TRBD2 (6 bases). Germline lookup yields CDR1 MNHEY and CDR2 SVGAGI. V lost 2 bases and J lost 6, with 26 bases in between. This CDR3 has 19 residues. The CDR3 here is CASSYKVGVLARFGNEQFF. In DNA, the CDR3 is TGTGCCAGCAGTTACAAGGTTGGGGTGCTAGCGAGATTCGGCAATGAGCAGTTCTTC.

Ten or more counts support this clonotype. The chain has TRBV7-9 and TRBJ2-1; TRBD2 aligns across 14 bases. Germline-derived CDR1 and CDR2 are SEHNR and FQNEAQ (reference sequence). Trimming took 9 bases from V and 6 from J; bases not matched to a gene: 7. This CDR3 has 15 amino acids. The CDR3 region has the DNA TGTGCCAGTAGGAGCGGGACTAGCGGGAGCAATGAGCAGTTCTTC. Encoded protein: CASRSGTSGSNEQFF.

This clonotype was counted at least ten times. This rearrangement joins TRBV20-1 to TRBJ1-1; maybe TRBD1 (5 bases). This CDR3 spans 13 amino acids. The V gene lost 4 bases and the J gene lost 0 bases, with 9 bases spanning the gap. Germline V gives CDR1 DFQATT, CDR2 SNEGSKA (reference sequence). CDR3 region: CSANRGMNTEAFF. The CDR3 coding sequence is TGCAGTGCTAATAGGGGCATGAACACTGAAGCTTTCTTT.

This clonotype was seen at least ten times. The chain recombines TRBV20-1 with TRBJ1-2, with D possibly TRBD1 on 5 matching bases. Germline V gene lookup returns CDR1 DFQATT and CDR2 SNEGSKA (reference sequence). CDR3 size: 15 residues. The ends were cut back, 0 bases at V and 7 bases at J, with 18 bases in the middle. CDR3 region: CSARDRLRQGFGYTF. In nucleotides, the CDR3 is TGCAGTGCTAGAGATCGACTTCGGCAGGGTTTTGGCTACACCTTC.

Only a few counts were recorded for this clonotype. The rearrangement links TRBV5-1 to TRBJ2-1; possibly TRBD1 for D (6 bases). Germline CDR1 SGHRS, CDR2 YFSETQ. The CDR3 contains 17 residues. V gave up 0 bases and J gave up 2 bases, with 15 bases separating them. The CDR3 region has the DNA TGCGCCAGCAGCTTGGAGAATGGGGGCTGGACCTACAATGAGCAGTTCTTC. Protein sequence: CASSLENGGWTYNEQFF.

In its sample, this clonotype was seen many times. CDR3 nucleotide sequence: TGTGCCAGCAGTGAAGCGCTTCGAGTTCCCCAGCCCCAGCATTTT. It is translated as CASSEALRVPQPQHF. The chain couples TRBV2 to TRBJ1-5; D remains unclear. V was pared by 0 bases and J by 7 bases, with 13 bases between. Per germline, CDR1 SNHLY and CDR2 FYNNEI. This CDR3 has 15 residues.

This clonotype has just a few counts. The chain recombines TRBV7-8 with TRBJ2-2; 7 nucleotides align to TRBD1. The CDR3 spans 19 residues. From germline, CDR1 is SGHVS and CDR2 FQNEAQ. The J segment lost 4 bases and the V segment lost 4 bases, leaving 18 bases of the junction unmatched. The CDR3 protein is CASSSKRVTGTEFTGELFF. The DNA of the CDR3 is TGTGCCAGCAGCTCCAAAAGGGTCACCGGGACAGAATTCACCGGGGAGCTGTTTTTT.

The genes are TRBV20-1 and TRBJ2-5, with 12 bases lining up with TRBD2. Germline V gene lookup returns CDR1 DFQATT and CDR2 SNEGSKA (reference sequence). This CDR3 has 15 amino acids. V lost 3 bases and J lost 5; bases outside the gene matches: 7. The CDR3, as DNA: TGCAGTGCTAGCGCTAGCGGGAGGGCCCGGGAGACCCAGTACTTC. Encoded protein: CSASASGRARETQYF.

This chain links TRBV20-1 with TRBJ2-3, with 10 bases aligning to TRBD2. J was trimmed by 14 bases and V by 5 bases; bases with no gene match: 16. The CDR3 has 14 amino acids. Germline V gives CDR1 DFQATT, CDR2 SNEGSKA (reference sequence). The CDR3 region has the DNA TGCAGTGCTCCCACTAGCGGGGAGATTCGCTCGCCGTATTTT. Translated: CSAPTSGEIRSPYF.

This clonotype was seen a few times. J is TRBJ1-6 and V is TRBV5-1, with 7 bases that match TRBD1. Germline CDR1 SGHRS, CDR2 YFSETQ. The junction had 7 bases not matched to a gene; V was cut back by 4 bases and J by 0 bases. The CDR3 has 17 amino acids. The CDR3 spells CASSPGTVSSYNSPLHF. The CDR3 region has the DNA TGCGCCAGCAGCCCCGGGACAGTGAGCTCCTATAATTCACCCCTCCACTTT.

This clonotype was recorded at least ten times. The chain employs TRBV28 and TRBJ2-1; perhaps TRBD1 as D (6 bases). The germline V and J ends were trimmed by 6 bases and 4 bases, with 13 bases remaining between them. CDR1 MDHEN and CDR2 SYDVKM come from the germline V gene. This CDR3 spans 14 amino acids. CDR3 region: CASSTDRFYNEQFF. The CDR3, as DNA: TGTGCCAGCAGCACGGACAGATTTTACAATGAGCAGTTCTTC.

For this clonotype: Compared with germline, one end of the junction differs, possibly owing to a read error. The chain uses TRBV2 and TRBJ2-1, with D tentatively TRBD2 (5 bases). Germline V lookup: CDR1 SNHLY, CDR2 FYNNEI. The CDR3 is 14 amino acids. The CDR3 DNA reads TGTGCCAGCAGTGAGGGTAGCGCCTACAATGAACAGTTCTTC. Protein sequence: CASSEGSAYNEQFF.